The 2 T cell receptor beta chains given below trace back to one sample, sequenced in a study of cytomegalovirus exposure and HLA in healthy donors. Primers included in the PCR were 60 Vbeta and 13 Jbeta primers. Libraries were prepared by immunoSEQ multiplex PCR; TCRdb keeps only in-frame clonotypes and omits some of them. The profile shows fewer than 150,000 clones, 70% to 75% of them singletons. Sequenced material: PBMCs. Every receptor here comes from a human donor in good health.

This CDR3 is CASSVTGTAYGYTF. The CDR3, as DNA: TGTGCCAGCAGTGTGACCGGGACAGCCTATGGCTACACCTTC. The V call is TRBV27, the J call TRBJ1-2; 7 bases line up with TRBD1. The V gene's germline CDR1 is MNHEY and CDR2 SMNVEV (reference sequence). J lost 4 bases, V lost 5 bases, and 7 bases had no gene match. The CDR3 is 14 amino acids.

This rearrangement joins TRBV25-1 to TRBJ2-1; 7 nucleotides line up with TRBD2. Germline V lookup: CDR1 MGHDK, CDR2 SYGVNS. This CDR3 is built from 14 residues. V shed 4 bases, J shed 3 bases, and the junction held 3 bases outside the gene matches. The CDR3 DNA follows: TGTGCCAGCAGTGGAGGACTAGTCTACAATGAGCAGTTCTTC. Its translation is CASSGGLVYNEQFF.